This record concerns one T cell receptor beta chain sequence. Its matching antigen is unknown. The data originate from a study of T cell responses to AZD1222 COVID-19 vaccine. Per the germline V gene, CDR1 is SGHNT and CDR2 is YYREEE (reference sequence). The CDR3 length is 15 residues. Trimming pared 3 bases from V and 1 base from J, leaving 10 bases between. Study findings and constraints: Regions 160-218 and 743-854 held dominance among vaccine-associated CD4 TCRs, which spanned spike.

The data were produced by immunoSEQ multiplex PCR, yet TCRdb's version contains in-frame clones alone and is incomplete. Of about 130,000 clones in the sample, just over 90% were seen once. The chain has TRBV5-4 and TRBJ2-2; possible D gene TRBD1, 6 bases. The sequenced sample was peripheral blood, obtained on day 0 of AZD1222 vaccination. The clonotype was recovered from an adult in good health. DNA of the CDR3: TGTGCCAGCAGCTATGGGGGCCTGAACACCGGGGAGCTGTTTTTT. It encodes CASSYGGLNTGELFF.